The present TCR beta chain was sequenced within a study of T cells in Graves' hyperthyroidism and ophthalmopathy. Overall study results and limits: Researchers report that a 13 V-J model separated ophthalmopathy from stable hyperthyroidism. Onset of ophthalmopathy came a median 6.5 months after the model predicted it.

There are 12 residues in the CDR3. The ends lost 5 bases at V and 5 bases at J; junction bases unmatched: 2. CDR1 is SEHNR, CDR2 FQNEAQ, per germline (reference sequence). Stable Graves' hyperthyroidism meant no ophthalmopathy progression within 18 months. Aged 18 to 65, the patients had hyperthyroidism that was newly diagnosed and had lasted under 2 months. The investigators amplified TCR beta CDR3 regions from RNA transcripts. The study used the HTBI primer set for a first-round RT-PCR of the TCR CDR3. TCRdb redid the calling of the multiplex PCR reads with MiXCR, one entry per CDR3 protein. The sample lists 500,000 to 700,000 distinct CDR3 sequences; about a sixth were seen once. Many counts were recorded for this clonotype. The antigen is not known.

The receptor was isolated from a woman between 18 and 29 years old with Graves' hyperthyroidism. The chain couples TRBV7-9 to TRBJ2-7; 8 bases match TRBD1. The sequenced sample was blood. Here the CDR3 reads CASSQGADEQYF. Written as DNA, the CDR3 is TGTGCCAGCAGCCAGGGGGCCGACGAGCAGTACTTC.